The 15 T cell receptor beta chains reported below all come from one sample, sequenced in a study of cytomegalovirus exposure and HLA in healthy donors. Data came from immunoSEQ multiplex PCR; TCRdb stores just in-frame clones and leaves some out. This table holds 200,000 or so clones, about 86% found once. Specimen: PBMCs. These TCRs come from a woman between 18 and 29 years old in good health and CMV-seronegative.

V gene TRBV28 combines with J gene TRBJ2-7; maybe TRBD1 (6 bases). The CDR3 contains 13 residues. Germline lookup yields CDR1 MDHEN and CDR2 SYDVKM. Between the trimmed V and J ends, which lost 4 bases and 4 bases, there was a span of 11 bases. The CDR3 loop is CASSYQTGYEQYF. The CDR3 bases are TGTGCCAGCAGTTACCAGACAGGTTACGAGCAGTACTTC.

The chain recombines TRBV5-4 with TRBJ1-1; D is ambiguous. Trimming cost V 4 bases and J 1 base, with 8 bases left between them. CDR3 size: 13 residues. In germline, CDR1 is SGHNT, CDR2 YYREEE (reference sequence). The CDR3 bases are TGTGCCAGCAGCAGTGACAAGAACACTGAAGCTTTCTTT. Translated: CASSSDKNTEAFF. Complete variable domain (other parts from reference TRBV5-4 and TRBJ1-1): ETGVTQSPTHLIKTRGQQVTLRCSSQSGHNTVSWYQQALGQGPQFIFQYYREEENGRGNFPPRFSGLQFPNYSSELNVNALELDDSALYLCASSSDKNTEAFFGQGTRLTVV.

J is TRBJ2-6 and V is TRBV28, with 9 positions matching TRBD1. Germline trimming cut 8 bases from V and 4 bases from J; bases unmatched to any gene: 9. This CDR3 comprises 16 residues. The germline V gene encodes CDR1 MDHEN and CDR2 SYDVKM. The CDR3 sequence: CASCTGGAGGANVLTF. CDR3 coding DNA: TGTGCCAGCTGCACAGGGGGCGCCGGGGGGGCCAACGTCCTGACTTTC.

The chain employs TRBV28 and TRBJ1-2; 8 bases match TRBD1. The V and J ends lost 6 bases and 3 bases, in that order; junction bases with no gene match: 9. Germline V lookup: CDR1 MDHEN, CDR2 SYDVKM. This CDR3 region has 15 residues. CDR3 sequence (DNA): TGTGCCAGCAGCGTGACAGGGGAGCTATACTATGGCTACACCTTC. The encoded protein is CASSVTGELYYGYTF.

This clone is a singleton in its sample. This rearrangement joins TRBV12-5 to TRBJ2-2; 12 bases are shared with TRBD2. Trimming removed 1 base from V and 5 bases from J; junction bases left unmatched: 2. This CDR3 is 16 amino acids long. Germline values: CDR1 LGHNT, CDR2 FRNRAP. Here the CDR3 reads CASGLGGTSGTGELFF. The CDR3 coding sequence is TGTGCTAGTGGTTTGGGCGGGACTAGCGGGACCGGGGAGCTGTTTTTT.

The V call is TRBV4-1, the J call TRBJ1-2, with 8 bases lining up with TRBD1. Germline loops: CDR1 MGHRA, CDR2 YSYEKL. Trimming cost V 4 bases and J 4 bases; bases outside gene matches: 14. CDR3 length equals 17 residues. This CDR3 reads CASSPSPGTGRVYGYTF. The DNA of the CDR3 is TGCGCCAGCAGCCCGTCACCCGGGACAGGAAGAGTCTATGGCTACACCTTC.

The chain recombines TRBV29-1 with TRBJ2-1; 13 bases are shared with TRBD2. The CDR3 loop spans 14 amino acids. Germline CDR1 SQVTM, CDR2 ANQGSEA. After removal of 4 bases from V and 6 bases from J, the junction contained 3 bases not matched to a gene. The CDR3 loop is CSVVGLAGSNEQFF. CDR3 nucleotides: TGCAGCGTTGTGGGACTAGCGGGATCCAATGAGCAGTTCTTC.

Here the CDR3 DNA reads TGTGCCAGCGGTCAGGTTTACACTGAAGCTTTCTTT. It codes for CASGQVYTEAFF. The rearrangement links TRBV6-6 to TRBJ1-1; D is unresolved. Germline-derived CDR1 and CDR2 are MNHNY and SVGAGI (reference sequence). The CDR3 contains 12 residues. V was cut by 8 bases and J by 3 bases, with 10 bases left in between.

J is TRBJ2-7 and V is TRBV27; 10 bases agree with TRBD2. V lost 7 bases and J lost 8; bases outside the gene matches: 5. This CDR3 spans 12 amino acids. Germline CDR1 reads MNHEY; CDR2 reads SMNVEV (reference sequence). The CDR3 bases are TGTGCCAGCAAAACCACTAGCGGGAAGCAGTACTTC. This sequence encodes CASKTTSGKQYF.

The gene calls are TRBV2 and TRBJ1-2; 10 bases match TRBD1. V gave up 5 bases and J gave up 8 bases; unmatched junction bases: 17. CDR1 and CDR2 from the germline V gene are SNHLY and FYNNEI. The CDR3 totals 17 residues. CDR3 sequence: CASSRRGGTGELKGYTF. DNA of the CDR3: TGTGCCAGCAGTCGTAGGGGGGGGACAGGGGAATTGAAAGGCTACACCTTC. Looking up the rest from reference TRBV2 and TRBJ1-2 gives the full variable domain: EPEVTQTPSHQVTQMGQEVILRCVPISNHLYFYWYRQILGQKVEFLVSFYNNEISEKSEIFDDQFSVERPDGSNFTLKIRSTKLEDSAMYFCASSRRGGTGELKGYTFGSGTRLTVV.

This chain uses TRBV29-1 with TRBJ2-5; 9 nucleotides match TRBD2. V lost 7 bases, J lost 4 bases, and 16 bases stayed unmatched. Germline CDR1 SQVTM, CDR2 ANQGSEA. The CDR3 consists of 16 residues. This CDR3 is CSGFGTSRPLGETQYF. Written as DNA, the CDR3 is TGCAGCGGATTCGGGACTAGCAGGCCACTGGGAGAGACCCAGTACTTC.

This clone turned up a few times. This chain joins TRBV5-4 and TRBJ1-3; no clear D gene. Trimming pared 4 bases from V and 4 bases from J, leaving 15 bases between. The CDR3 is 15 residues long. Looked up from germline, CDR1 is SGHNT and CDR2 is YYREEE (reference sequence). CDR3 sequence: CASSDVTGSGNTIYF. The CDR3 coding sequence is TGTGCCAGCAGCGACGTAACGGGTTCGGGAAACACCATATATTTT.

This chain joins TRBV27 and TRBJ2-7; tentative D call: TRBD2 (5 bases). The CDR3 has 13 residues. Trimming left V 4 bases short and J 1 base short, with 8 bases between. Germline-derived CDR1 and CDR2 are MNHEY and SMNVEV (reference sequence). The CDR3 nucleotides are TGTGCCAGCAGTTATGGGGAGTCCTACGAGCAGTACTTC. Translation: CASSYGESYEQYF.

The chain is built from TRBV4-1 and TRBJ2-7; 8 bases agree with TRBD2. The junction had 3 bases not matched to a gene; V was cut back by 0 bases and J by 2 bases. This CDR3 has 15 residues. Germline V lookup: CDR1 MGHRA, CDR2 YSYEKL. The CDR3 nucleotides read TGCGCCAGCAGCCAAGACCGGGGACTAGCCTACGAGCAGTACTTC. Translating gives CASSQDRGLAYEQYF.

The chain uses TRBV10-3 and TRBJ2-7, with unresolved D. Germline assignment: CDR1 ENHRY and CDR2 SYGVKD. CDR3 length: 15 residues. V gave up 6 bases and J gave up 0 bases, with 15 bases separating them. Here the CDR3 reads CAISASALSSYEQYF. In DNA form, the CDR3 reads TGTGCCATCAGCGCCAGCGCCCTGTCCTCCTACGAGCAGTACTTC.